Following are 21 T cell receptor beta chains from one sample sequenced in a study of graft-versus-host responses after intestinal transplantation. Profiled with immunoSEQ multiplex PCR; TCRdb holds only in-frame clones, not every one. The sample lists approximately 25,000 clones, 90% to 95% seen once, with 0.82% in the top ten. The material was PBMCs, obtained approximately 30 days after intestinal transplant. The receptors here all came from a human patient who received an intestinal transplant, so some T cells may come from the graft donor.

This clone has just one count. J is TRBJ2-7 and V is TRBV30, with D unresolved. CDR1 and CDR2 from the germline V gene are GTSNPN and SVGIG (reference sequence). This CDR3 has 13 amino acids. V was pared by 4 bases and J by 3 bases, with 13 bases between. The CDR3 spells CAWNSADFYEQYF. CDR3 nucleotide sequence: TGTGCCTGGAACTCGGCTGATTTCTACGAGCAGTACTTC.

The chain has TRBV19 and TRBJ1-2; a weak D match, TRBD1 (5 bases). There are 11 residues in the CDR3. Trimming took 9 bases from V and 8 from J, leaving 13 bases between them. Germline lookup yields CDR1 LNHDA and CDR2 SQIVND (reference sequence). CDR3 loop: CASGTAGGYTF. CDR3 DNA sequence: TGTGCCAGCGGGACCGCTGGGGGCTACACCTTC.

This rearrangement joins TRBV6-1 to TRBJ1-2; maybe TRBD1 (6 bases). The CDR3 contains 17 residues. CDR1 and CDR2 (germline): MNHNS, SASEGT. V was clipped by 4 bases and J by 4 bases, with 22 bases between them. DNA for the CDR3: TGTGCCAGCAGTGGGGACACTCTTTATGACTTAATCTATGGCTACACCTTC. This translates into CASSGDTLYDLIYGYTF.

This chain joins TRBV10-1 and TRBJ2-7, with TRBD2 matching over 13 bases. The CDR3 has 14 residues. Looked up from germline, CDR1 is WNHNN and CDR2 is SYGVQD (reference sequence). V was clipped by 6 bases and J by 2 bases; unmatched bases: 1. CDR3 sequence (DNA): TGCGCCAGCAGCGGGACTAGCGGGGCCTACGAGCAGTACTTC. This gives the protein CASSGTSGAYEQYF.

The rearrangement uses TRBV30 and TRBJ2-1; 10 nucleotides match TRBD2. The CDR3 covers 15 residues. V trimming: 2 bases; J trimming: 3 bases; junction bases outside the gene matches: 4. Germline V gene sequence: CDR1 GTSNPN, CDR2 SVGIG (reference sequence). The CDR3 is CAWSTGLAVYNEQFF. In DNA form, the CDR3 reads TGTGCCTGGAGTACCGGACTAGCGGTCTACAATGAGCAGTTCTTC.

The V and J genes are TRBV27 and TRBJ1-2; a possible D gene is TRBD1 (5 bases). The germline V gene encodes CDR1 MNHEY and CDR2 SMNVEV (reference sequence). The CDR3 runs to 12 residues. V was clipped by 8 bases and J by 5 bases, with 12 bases between them. The CDR3 DNA is TGTGCCAGCGGTGACAAGGGGTATGGCTACACCTTC. Encoded protein: CASGDKGYGYTF.

In regard to this clone: Other DNA sequences within the sample encode an identical CDR3. The chain carries TRBV19 and TRBJ2-7; D gene ambiguous. Germline values: CDR1 LNHDA, CDR2 SQIVND (reference sequence). The CDR3 spans 15 residues. V was pared by 1 base and J by 3 bases, with 13 bases between. The DNA for the CDR3 is TGTGCCAGTAGTATAGCCGGGCCGGGTAGCTACGAGCAGTACTTC. Translated: CASSIAGPGSYEQYF.

The V and J genes are TRBV7-8 and TRBJ2-4, with D possibly being TRBD2 (7 bases). The V gene lost 4 bases and the J gene lost 6 bases, with 16 bases spanning the gap. Germline values: CDR1 SGHVS, CDR2 FQNEAQ. The CDR3 length is 15 residues. The CDR3, as DNA: TGTGCCAGCAGCTCCGGGGGGCTAATGCCAAACATTCAGTACTTC. As protein: CASSSGGLMPNIQYF.

The sample holds one count of this clone. The genes are TRBV27 and TRBJ2-7, with TRBD2 matching over 11 bases. Unmatched junction bases numbered 5, after V lost 5 bases and J lost 5 bases. The CDR3 has 14 amino acids. Per the germline V gene, CDR1 is MNHEY and CDR2 is SMNVEV (reference sequence). The CDR3 nucleotides are TGTGCCAGCAGTGACACTAGCGGGAGAGACGAGCAGTACTTC. It encodes CASSDTSGRDEQYF.

V is TRBV30 and J is TRBJ1-6; D is uncertain. Trimming took 2 bases from V and 14 from J, leaving 16 bases between them. Germline CDR1 and CDR2: GTSNPN and SVGIG (reference sequence). The CDR3 extends over 13 amino acids. This CDR3 is CAWSPPPSSALHF. The DNA for the CDR3 is TGTGCCTGGAGTCCTCCACCTTCCTCGGCCCTCCACTTT.

The chain has TRBV28 and TRBJ2-7, with 9 bases lining up with TRBD1. This CDR3 is built from 15 residues. Germline CDR1 MDHEN, CDR2 SYDVKM. The V segment lost 5 bases and the J segment 1 base; nucleotides outside the gene matches: 6. The CDR3 DNA is TGTGCCAGCAGTCCACCCGGGACAGGGTCCTACGAGCAGTACTTC. Translated: CASSPPGTGSYEQYF.

The chain has TRBV6-4 and TRBJ2-3, with D possibly matching TRBD2 (5 bases). Germline CDR1 reads MRHNA; CDR2 reads SNTAGT. This CDR3 is built from 15 residues. Trimming removed 2 bases at V and 8 bases at J, with 17 bases between. CDR3 nucleotides: TGTGCCAGCAGTGACGGACCTTTTACTAGTGGTACGCAGTATTTT. This sequence encodes CASSDGPFTSGTQYF.

In regard to this clone: A junction boundary mismatches the germline segment, possibly from a read error. The chain couples TRBV28 to TRBJ1-1; weak D call: TRBD1 (5 bases). The CDR3 runs 14 residues. Looked up from germline, CDR1 is MDHEN and CDR2 is SYDVKM. In DNA, the CDR3 is TGTGCCAGCAGTGTCCCACCAGGGAACATTGAAGCTTTCTTT. It yields the protein CASSVPPGNIEAFF.

The DNA for the CDR3 is TGTGCCAGCAGTTTACTGGGGGGCGACCCCTACGAGCAGTACTTC. Translated: CASSLLGGDPYEQYF. The chain is built from TRBV27 and TRBJ2-7; D tentatively fits TRBD1 or TRBD2 (6 bases each). Looked up from germline, CDR1 is MNHEY and CDR2 is SMNVEV (reference sequence). The CDR3 consists of 15 residues. Trimming left V 2 bases short and J 2 bases short, with 13 bases between.

A remark on this clone: Other nucleotide sequences from this sample produce the same CDR3. The chain combines TRBV29-1 with TRBJ1-2; perhaps TRBD1 as D (5 bases). V gave up 5 bases and J gave up 5 bases, with 24 bases separating them. The CDR3 covers 16 residues. In germline, CDR1 is SQVTM, CDR2 ANQGSEA. CDR3 sequence reads: CSVTGTGGGLLYGYTF. The DNA of the CDR3 is TGCAGCGTTACCGGGACCGGGGGGGGACTTTTATATGGCTACACCTTC.

The chain couples TRBV28 to TRBJ1-1; 9 bases are shared with TRBD1. The CDR3 has 14 residues. Losses at the gene ends were 7 bases for V and 5 bases for J; bases not matched to a gene: 8. The germline V gene encodes CDR1 MDHEN and CDR2 SYDVKM. The CDR3 loop is CASNHRGRRTEAFF. As DNA, the CDR3 is TGTGCCAGCAATCACAGGGGGCGCCGAACTGAAGCTTTCTTT.

The chain couples TRBV6-5 to TRBJ1-5; the D is unclear. Trimming cost V 2 bases and J 2 bases, with 7 bases left between them. The CDR3 is 14 amino acids. The germline V gene has CDR1 MNHEY and CDR2 SVGAGI. The CDR3 DNA follows: TGTGCCAGCAGTTACAGGGTCGGCAATCAGCCCCAGCATTTT. Translating gives CASSYRVGNQPQHF.

Here the CDR3 reads CASRSSGGGGELFF. In DNA form, the CDR3 reads TGTGCCAGCAGGAGTAGCGGAGGGGGCGGGGAGCTGTTTTTT. The chain employs TRBV6-5 and TRBJ2-2; D possibly matches TRBD1 or TRBD2 (6 bases each). The CDR3 runs 14 residues. Germline V gene sequence: CDR1 MNHEY, CDR2 SVGAGI. V dropped 6 bases and J dropped 7 bases, with 15 bases sitting between them.

This clone has just one count. The chain links TRBV19 to TRBJ2-7; 7 nucleotides agree with TRBD1. V was pared by 6 bases and J by 5 bases, with 10 bases of the junction left unmatched. Germline V gene sequence: CDR1 LNHDA, CDR2 SQIVND (reference sequence). The CDR3 spans 14 residues. The CDR3 DNA follows: TGTGCCAGTAGCCCCAACAGGGGAGTGGACGAGCAGTACTTC. This encodes CASSPNRGVDEQYF. Filled out from reference TRBV19 and TRBJ2-7, the complete variable domain reads DGGITQSPKYLFRKEGQNVTLSCEQNLNHDAMYWYRQDPGQGLRLIYYSQIVNDFQKGDIAEGYSVSREKKESFPLTVTSAQKNPTAFYLCASSPNRGVDEQYFGPGTRLTVT.

V gene TRBV4-1 combines with J gene TRBJ2-2; D gene unclear. The germline V gene has CDR1 MGHRA and CDR2 YSYEKL. CDR3 size: 15 residues. Trimming pared 3 bases from V and 2 bases from J, leaving 10 bases between. CDR3: CASSQGLINTGELFF. For the CDR3, the DNA is TGCGCCAGCAGCCAGGGTCTGATTAACACCGGGGAGCTGTTTTTT.

The V call is TRBV10-3, the J call TRBJ2-5; no definite D call. The CDR3 loop spans 15 amino acids. V was pared by 3 bases and J by 5 bases, with 16 bases between. CDR1 and CDR2 from the germline V gene are ENHRY and SYGVKD. CDR3 loop: CAISDAYRVWETQYF. CDR3 DNA sequence: TGTGCCATCAGTGATGCTTATCGGGTTTGGGAGACCCAGTACTTC.